This T cell receptor beta chain was obtained from a study of Ad26.COV2.S vaccination and SARS-CoV-2 variants. Study-wide background: The Ad26.COV2.S arm of the COV1001 trial was where the donor was placed. By the intramuscular route, Ad26.COV2.S was given once, or twice 56 days apart.

Sequencing used immunoSEQ multiplex PCR; TCRdb keeps in-frame clones, though not all of them. The data show around 320,000 clones, 86% seen once. This CDR3 contains 17 residues. Germline CDR1 is GTSNPN and CDR2 is SVGIG (reference sequence). V shed 4 bases, J shed 1 base, and the junction held 12 bases outside the gene matches. This clone was recorded a few times. Its antigen is undetermined. Regarding the study as a whole: Breadth and depth estimates from TCRs may understate total T cell responses.

Noted treatment: some 19 received Ad26.COV2.S at low or high dose, single or two shots; roughly five received placebo; per-sample allocation not given. The study sampled participants on day 63 after the first vaccine or placebo injection. The sample consisted of peripheral blood, taken in a trial of Ad26.COV2.S vaccine versus placebo. V gene TRBV30 combines with J gene TRBJ1-4; 7 bases map to TRBD1. This TCR was recovered from a person between 18 and 65 years old who received the Ad26.COV2.S COVID-19 vaccine or a placebo. The CDR3 loop is CAWKAHPRGRTNEKLFF. The DNA of the CDR3 is TGTGCCTGGAAAGCGCACCCAAGGGGGCGAACTAATGAAAAACTGTTTTTT.